These 30 T cell receptor beta chains originate from one sample sequenced in a study of blood T cell repertoires in COVID-19. The assay was immunoSEQ multiplex PCR, and TCRdb's table has in-frame clones only and misses some. The sample includes 85,000 to 120,000 clones, 71% of them seen just once. Input material: peripheral blood. The receptors originated from a human donor with acute or convalescent COVID-19. The donor label of this sample is uncertain.

The gene calls are TRBV2 and TRBJ1-4, with D possibly TRBD1 on 5 matching bases. The CDR3 is 15 residues long. The ends were cut back, 2 bases at V and 13 bases at J, with 20 bases in the middle. The germline gives CDR1 SNHLY, CDR2 FYNNEI. CDR3 DNA sequence: TGTGCCAGCAGTGAATATGGACCCAGGCAGGGCGGACTGTTTTTT. Protein sequence: CASSEYGPRQGGLFF.

The V call is TRBV11-2, the J call TRBJ1-3, with D maybe TRBD1 (5 bases). Germline values: CDR1 SGHAT, CDR2 FQNNGV. Trimming removed 1 base at V and 4 bases at J, with 17 bases between. The CDR3 totals 17 residues. The DNA for the CDR3 is TGTGCCAGCAGCTTAGTGATTGGGGCAGGGCAAGGAAACACCATATATTTT. It yields the protein CASSLVIGAGQGNTIYF.

The chain recombines TRBV7-8 with TRBJ1-2; D is perhaps TRBD1 (6 bases). Germline CDR1 reads SGHVS; CDR2 reads FQNEAQ. V was clipped by 2 bases and J by 4 bases, with 14 bases between them. The CDR3 length is 15 residues. CDR3 in amino acids: CASSLNQGSSYGYTF. Here the CDR3 DNA reads TGTGCCAGCAGCTTAAATCAGGGGTCCTCCTATGGCTACACCTTC.

The chain joins TRBV5-4 to TRBJ2-1; 13 bases are a match to TRBD2. The CDR3 is 16 amino acids. Germline trimming cut 4 bases from V and 2 bases from J; bases unmatched to any gene: 3. Per the germline V gene, CDR1 is SGHNT and CDR2 is YYREEE (reference sequence). The CDR3 is CASSLGLAGTYNEQFF. As DNA, the CDR3 is TGTGCCAGCAGCCTGGGACTAGCGGGGACCTACAATGAGCAGTTCTTC.

This clone was recorded once. The chain joins TRBV9 to TRBJ2-3, with 14 bases lining up with TRBD2. The CDR3 contains 15 residues. CDR1 is SGDLS and CDR2 is YYNGEE in the germline V gene. J lost 9 bases, V lost 2 bases, and 5 bases had no gene match. CDR3: CASSVGLAGDNTQYF. The CDR3 bases are TGTGCCAGCAGCGTGGGACTAGCGGGGGATAACACGCAGTATTTT.

The CDR3 nucleotides read TGTGCCAGCAGCCAAGATAGGTGGAGGGAGCATGGCTACACCTTC. Protein product: CASSQDRWREHGYTF. This chain connects TRBV3-1 (or the pseudogene TRBV3-2) to TRBJ1-2, with unresolved D. The V gene's germline CDR1 is LGHDT and CDR2 YNNKEL (reference sequence). The CDR3 runs 15 residues. V lost 0 bases and J 6 bases, leaving 14 bases between the germline ends.

This clone was seen only a few times. The chain joins TRBV7-9 to TRBJ2-3, with TRBD2 matching over 13 bases. The CDR3 loop spans 17 amino acids. CDR1 is SEHNR and CDR2 is FQNEAQ in the germline V gene (reference sequence). The V gene end was trimmed by 2 bases and the J gene end by 2 bases; junction bases not matched to a gene: 4. The CDR3 spells CASSLLGLAGVTDTQYF. DNA of the CDR3: TGTGCCAGCAGCTTATTAGGACTAGCGGGGGTCACAGATACGCAGTATTTT.

This clone was recorded a few times. The V call is TRBV29-1, the J call TRBJ2-2, with TRBD1 matching over 12 bases. The CDR3 runs 15 residues. V dropped 4 bases and J dropped 7; count of bases not matched to a gene: 7. Germline assignment: CDR1 SQVTM and CDR2 ANQGSEA. This chain's CDR3 is CSVVGQGARYGELFF. CDR3 bases: TGCAGCGTTGTGGGACAGGGGGCGCGATACGGGGAGCTGTTTTTT.

This clone was counted only a few times. V gene TRBV3-1 (or the pseudogene TRBV3-2) combines with J gene TRBJ2-7, with D possibly matching TRBD1 (6 bases). Germline V gene sequence: CDR1 LGHDT, CDR2 YNNKEL (reference sequence). This CDR3 contains 14 residues. The germline V and J ends were trimmed by 6 bases and 1 base, with 13 bases remaining between them. CDR3 amino acids: CASRGAGQSYEQYF. DNA of the CDR3: TGTGCCAGCAGGGGGGCAGGGCAATCCTACGAGCAGTACTTC.

This clone was seen only a few times. The V and J genes are TRBV15 and TRBJ2-5; possible D gene TRBD1, 5 bases. CDR3 size: 14 residues. V was shortened by 1 base and J by 5 bases, with 11 bases between the two germline ends. CDR1 and CDR2 (germline): LNHNV, YYDKDF (reference sequence). The chain's CDR3 is CATSRGTTGETQYF. DNA for the CDR3: TGTGCCACCAGCAGAGGGACAACTGGCGAGACCCAGTACTTC.

Details on this clone: Other DNA sequences within the sample encode an identical CDR3. The chain combines TRBV14 with TRBJ1-1; D is unclear. Trimming took 1 base from V and 0 from J, leaving 6 bases between them. Looked up from germline, CDR1 is SGHDN and CDR2 is FVKESK. The CDR3 is 14 residues long. In DNA, the CDR3 is TGTGCCAGCAGCCAAGCAGGCATGAACACTGAAGCTTTCTTT. It codes for CASSQAGMNTEAFF.

The CDR3 spells CASSPGTVGSPLHF. The DNA of the CDR3 is TGTGCCAGCTCCCCCGGGACAGTGGGATCACCCCTCCACTTT. This chain joins TRBV18 and TRBJ1-6, with 7 bases aligning to TRBD1. The CDR3 is made up of 14 amino acids. V lost 6 bases, J lost 10 bases, and 9 bases stayed unmatched. CDR1 is KGHSH, CDR2 LQKENI, per germline.

The chain is built from TRBV7-2 and TRBJ2-5, with 7 nucleotides matching TRBD1. CDR1 SGHTA and CDR2 FQGNSA come from the germline V gene. The CDR3 is 17 amino acids. The V gene end was trimmed by 1 base and the J gene end by 4 bases; junction bases not matched to a gene: 12. The CDR3 DNA sequence: TGTGCCAGCAGCTTAGAAATCCCCGTAGGGGGCGGAGAGACCCAGTACTTC. It translates to CASSLEIPVGGGETQYF. The full variable domain, with the rest looked up from reference TRBV7-2 and TRBJ2-5, is GAGVSQSPSNKVTEKGKDVELRCDPISGHTALYWYRQSLGQGLEFLIYFQGNSAPDKSGLPSDRFSAERTGGSVSTLTIQRTQQEDSAVYLCASSLEIPVGGGETQYFGPGTRLLVL.

The genes are TRBV7-9 and TRBJ1-3; D is ambiguous. V dropped 3 bases and J dropped 4 bases, with 13 bases sitting between them. The germline V gene has CDR1 SEHNR and CDR2 FQNEAQ (reference sequence). The CDR3 runs 15 residues. The CDR3 DNA reads as TGTGCCAGCAGCTTTCTCTGGGAGAAGGGAAACACCATATATTTT. It is translated as CASSFLWEKGNTIYF.

CDR3 residues: CASSLSEQVGTSGANVLTF. The CDR3 DNA follows: TGTGCCAGCAGCTTGAGTGAACAGGTAGGGACTTCTGGGGCCAACGTCCTGACTTTC. This chain uses TRBV6-8 with TRBJ2-6, with D tentatively TRBD2 (6 bases). CDR1 MNHGY and CDR2 SAAAGT come from the germline V gene. This CDR3 region has 19 residues. Deletions cut 6 bases from V and 1 base from J, with 22 bases between.

This chain joins TRBV6-5 and TRBJ2-5; 9 bases match TRBD1. The germline V gene encodes CDR1 MNHEY and CDR2 SVGAGI. The CDR3 has 15 amino acids. V dropped 4 bases and J dropped 2; count of bases not matched to a gene: 5. CDR3 bases: TGTGCCAGCAGTTCATCCGGGACAGGGCAAGAGACCCAGTACTTC. Protein sequence: CASSSSGTGQETQYF.

On this clone: A read error is possible here, since a much larger clone lies one base away. Other DNA sequences in the same sample also yield this CDR3. J is TRBJ2-2 and V is TRBV6-4, with D maybe TRBD2 (5 bases). The CDR3 loop spans 14 amino acids. Germline assignment: CDR1 MRHNA and CDR2 SNTAGT. The CDR3 DNA reads TGTGCCAGCAGTGACTCTACGGTGTCCGGGGAACTGTTTTTT. As protein: CASSDSTVSGELFF.

This rearrangement joins TRBV7-8 to TRBJ2-3, with 10 bases identical to TRBD1. Germline loops: CDR1 SGHVS, CDR2 FQNEAQ. The CDR3 spans 14 residues. The J segment lost 5 bases and the V segment lost 5 bases, leaving 4 bases of the junction unmatched. CDR3 nucleotides: TGTGCCAGCAGCCGCCGGGACAGGGGAGATACGCAGTATTTT. It specifies CASSRRDRGDTQYF.

The chain links TRBV28 to TRBJ1-1, with D tentatively TRBD1 (6 bases). Trimming removed 5 bases from V and 8 bases from J, with 12 bases in between. The CDR3 is 12 amino acids. Germline lookup yields CDR1 MDHEN and CDR2 SYDVKM. CDR3 loop: CASSANRAEAFF. The CDR3 DNA reads as TGTGCCAGCAGTGCCAACAGGGCCGAAGCTTTCTTT.

The chain has TRBV28 and TRBJ1-5, with D possibly matching TRBD1 (6 bases). The CDR3 has 15 residues. V was shortened by 3 bases and J by 6 bases, with 15 bases between the two germline ends. Per the germline V gene, CDR1 is MDHEN and CDR2 is SYDVKM. CDR3 nucleotides: TGTGCCAGCAGTTTGGCTTGGGGGCGCGGTCAGCCCCAGCATTTT. Protein: CASSLAWGRGQPQHF.

This chain uses TRBV7-2 with TRBJ2-1, with unresolved D. Per the germline V gene, CDR1 is SGHTA and CDR2 is FQGNSA. V gave up 5 bases and J gave up 0 bases, with 11 bases separating them. The CDR3 is 15 residues long. This CDR3 reads CASSALALSYNEQFF. The DNA of the CDR3 is TGTGCCAGCAGCGCCTTAGCACTCTCCTACAATGAGCAGTTCTTC.

The V and J genes are TRBV4-1 and TRBJ2-1, with 11 bases aligning to TRBD1. This CDR3 contains 16 residues. Germline V gene sequence: CDR1 MGHRA, CDR2 YSYEKL. V was pared by 4 bases and J by 4 bases, with 6 bases of the junction left unmatched. The CDR3 DNA sequence: TGCGCCAGCAGCCCGCGGACAGGGGGCGCTTACAATGAGCAGTTCTTC. Translating gives CASSPRTGGAYNEQFF.

The rearrangement links TRBV4-2 to TRBJ2-5; D is possibly TRBD2 (6 bases). The CDR3 has 14 amino acids. Germline V gene sequence: CDR1 LGHNA, CDR2 YNFKEQ. The V gene lost 4 bases and the J gene lost 0 bases, with 9 bases spanning the gap. The CDR3 protein is CASSPRGYQETQYF. CDR3 sequence (DNA): TGTGCCAGCAGCCCACGGGGGTACCAAGAGACCCAGTACTTC.

This chain connects TRBV6-5 to TRBJ1-5; D is ambiguous. Trimming pared 5 bases from V and 5 bases from J, leaving 13 bases between. CDR3 length equals 14 residues. The V gene's germline CDR1 is MNHEY and CDR2 SVGAGI. The CDR3 reads CASSREGSYQPQHF. The CDR3 nucleotides are TGTGCCAGCAGTCGGGAGGGCAGTTATCAGCCCCAGCATTTT.

The rearrangement uses TRBV29-1 and TRBJ2-2; possible D gene TRBD1, 6 bases. The germline V gene has CDR1 SQVTM and CDR2 ANQGSEA. V lost 4 bases, J lost 1 base, and 10 bases lay in between. There are 14 residues in the CDR3. The CDR3 region has the DNA TGCAGCGTTGTCGGACAGAAGAACACCGGGGAGCTGTTTTTT. Encoded protein: CSVVGQKNTGELFF.

This clone was picked up a small number of times. The CDR3 DNA follows: TGTGCCAGCAGCCCGGGACTAGCGGGGGAGGAAACCTACGAGCAGTACGTC. As protein: CASSPGLAGEETYEQYV. V is TRBV28 and J is TRBJ2-7; 14 nucleotides align to TRBD2. The CDR3 totals 17 residues. Germline CDR1 and CDR2: MDHEN and SYDVKM. V lost 6 bases to trimming and J lost 2 bases; unmatched junction nucleotides: 9.

V is TRBV9 and J is TRBJ2-3, with TRBD1 matching over 9 bases. CDR1 and CDR2 (germline): SGDLS, YYNGEE. The CDR3 has 16 residues. The V and J ends lost 2 bases and 5 bases, in that order; junction bases with no gene match: 9. CDR3 loop: CASSVTGTGRGDTQYF. As DNA, the CDR3 is TGTGCCAGCAGCGTGACCGGGACAGGGAGAGGAGATACGCAGTATTTT.

The J gene is TRBJ2-6, the V gene TRBV5-1; 7 nucleotides match TRBD1. The junction had 15 bases not matched to a gene; V was cut back by 3 bases and J by 0 bases. The CDR3 has 20 residues. CDR1 and CDR2 from the germline V gene are SGHRS and YFSETQ. The CDR3 sequence: CASSSGQEWDLISGANVLTF. CDR3 DNA: TGCGCCAGCAGCTCCGGACAGGAATGGGACCTAATCTCTGGGGCCAACGTCCTGACTTTC.

This CDR3 reads CASSLGQSSTDTQYF. The CDR3 region has the DNA TGTGCCAGCAGCCTCGGACAGTCTAGCACAGATACGCAGTATTTT. The chain employs TRBV14 and TRBJ2-3, with D perhaps TRBD1 (6 bases). CDR1 SGHDN and CDR2 FVKESK come from the germline V gene. V was cut by 4 bases and J by 0 bases, with 11 bases left in between. This CDR3 is built from 15 residues.

Regarding this clone: Its ends do not fully match the called genes, so a read error is possible. The chain recombines TRBV27 with TRBJ1-1; D may be TRBD1 (5 bases). There are 14 residues in the CDR3. Germline V gene data show CDR1 as MNHEY and CDR2 as SMNVEV (reference sequence). CDR3 sequence reads: CTSRWRGMNTEAFF. The CDR3 bases are TGTACCAGCAGGTGGAGGGGTATGAACACTGAAGCTTTCTTT.